This T cell receptor beta chain was captured in a study of T-cell memory formation after mild COVID-19 (dated by TCRdb to the early 2020s). In terms of the full investigation: TCR sequence clusters from the two donors were found to be largely donor specific. Longitudinal TCRalpha and TCRbeta repertoire sequencing tracked T-cell clones expanding and contracting after mild COVID-19 in a couple of donors. Two young, previously healthy adult volunteers made up the cohort, one male and one female.

Ficoll-Paque density gradient centrifugation was the method used to isolate PBMCs. These reads were obtained on an Illumina NovaSeq 6000. Using 5'RACE with constant-segment primers, TCRalpha and TCRbeta cDNA libraries were constructed, with sample barcodes and unique molecular identifiers added in the process. Trizol reagent was used to extract RNA from every sample. The libraries were amplified in two PCR steps, and the second step added a second sample barcode and Illumina TruSeq adapters. Sequencing of libraries was performed on an Illumina NovaSeq with 2 x 150 bp paired-end reads. Turning to the authors' computational methods: With migec v1.2.7, reads were demultiplexed and then collapsed into UMI-guided consensus sequences. With mixcr v2.1.11, UMI consensuses were aligned to TRA and TRB V and J templates and assembled into clonotypes. A clonotype was counted as expanded or contracted only if both edgeR and NoisET called the change significant, with noise models trained on biological replicates. For edgeR calls, the cutoffs were a false discovery rate-adjusted p below 0.01 and a log2 fold-change threshold of 1. As an exploratory analysis of dynamics, max-normalized trajectories of the 1000 most abundant clonotypes were examined with PCA combined with hierarchical clustering. Separately sequenced CD4+ and CD8+ repertoires were used to assign a CD4 or CD8 phenotype to each responding clone. In TCRdb, the public reads were trimmed at Q25 with fastp and aligned with MiXCR, with productive beta chains retained. Identical CDR3 protein sequences are pooled into one entry, listed with their most common genes and DNA. TCRdb, not the authors, supplied the V and J calls. The sample profile shows 550,000 to 700,000 distinct CDR3 sequences; around a sixth of them were found once. Of the sample, about 8.1% is held by the ten largest clones.

As encoded in the germline V gene (reference sequence), CDR1 is MNHEY while CDR2 is SMNVEV. At the junction V is shortened by 0 bases and J by 10 bases; bases outside the gene matches: 19. The CDR3 runs 19 residues from the cysteine to the phenylalanine. Only the CDR3 portion is preserved as DNA: 57 bases, with reading frame beginning at the first base. Points the paper makes about the study in general: Contracting CD4+ clones were found mainly in CM and EM memory subsets, while CD8+ clones were enriched in EMRA. Only two mild cases were covered by the study, and larger cohorts that include severe cases with pre-infection samples were considered necessary. Some responding clones were found in pre-infection memory, which suggests that pre-existing cross-reactive memory T cells took part in the SARS-CoV-2 response. Clones that contracted from day 15 to 85 showed balanced CD4/CD8 phenotypes, whereas a second wave of clones that expanded from day 15 to 37 leaned towards CD4+. Whether the second-wave clones peaking on day 37 were SARS-CoV-2 specific was not confirmed.

In regard to this clonotype: Its antigen remains unidentified. Base qualities are not at hand, and no much larger clone is one base apart.

The sequence joins TRBV27 to TRBJ2-1, and TRBD1 aligns with 9 junction nucleotides. This receptor was identified in an adult woman who had mild COVID-19 (a few samples of this study predate the infection). The sample titles of this study are shuffled in the database, so cell type and time point are left out; the donor was told from shared clones. The source material was PBMCs or a T cell subset sorted from them (not recorded which). The CDR3 loop reads CASSLSKRTGELGSDEQFF. The nucleotides are TGTGCCAGCAGTTTATCAAAGCGGACAGGGGAGTTGGGGTCGGACGAGCAGTTCTTC.